Listed below are T cell receptor beta chains from one sample, sequenced in a study of neurological immune-mediated disorders. TCRdb called the 5' RACE reads again in MiXCR, with one record for every CDR3 protein. The sample contains roughly 60,000 distinct CDR3 sequences, roughly 2.5% of which appear only once. Sequenced: PBMCs. The receptors derive from a man in his fifties or sixties with multiple sclerosis. CDR3s include the opening cysteine and the closing phenylalanine or tryptophan. A D gene is named only where the DNA matches it firmly. Clone size is shown for a subset of rows, as once, few, many or a class of expanded clone.

>TRBD2|many|TRBV29-1|15|TRBJ2-1
CSVEPPGGSYNEQFF
TGCAGCGTTGAACCCCCGGGGGGGTCCTACAATGAGCAGTTCTTC
>TRBD1|many|TRBV2|15|TRBJ1-6
CASIGQARGNSPLHF
TGTGCCAGCATCGGACAGGCCCGAGGGAATTCACCCCTCCACTTT
>NA|many|TRBV20-1|13|TRBJ2-4
CSARVGQRNIQYF
TGCAGTGCTAGAGTCGGACAGAGAAACATTCAGTACTTC
>NA|many|TRBV5-5|14|TRBJ2-1
CASSLDRDDNEQFF
TGTGCCAGCAGCTTGGACCGGGATGACAATGAGCAGTTCTTC
>TRBD2|many|TRBV20-1|20|TRBJ2-3
CSAFLAGTSGGYRQGDTQYF
TGCAGTGCTTTTCTGGCCGGGACTAGCGGGGGCTACCGGCAGGGAGATACGCAGTATTTT
>NA|many|TRBV21-1|18|TRBJ1-5
CASSPRRGEESVNQPQHF
TGTGCCAGCAGCCCACGAAGGGGGGAGGAAAGTGTCAATCAGCCCCAGCATTTT
>NA|many|TRBV7-8|15|TRBJ2-5
CASTPTLDRQETQYF
TGTGCCAGCACTCCGACCCTAGACAGGCAAGAGACCCAGTACTTC
>NA|many|TRBV12-3/TRBV12-4|13|TRBJ1-5
CASNSYSNQPQHF
TGTGCCAGCAATAGCTATAGCAATCAGCCCCAGCATTTT
>NA|many|TRBV20-1|13|TRBJ2-7
CSVARQPTYEQYF
TGCAGTGTTGCGAGGCAACCGACCTACGAGCAGTACTTC
>TRBD2|many|TRBV7-9|15|TRBJ2-7
CASKLETSGSYEQYF
TGTGCCAGCAAACTAGAGACTAGCGGGTCCTACGAGCAGTACTTC
>NA|many|TRBV12-3/TRBV12-4|14|TRBJ1-4
CASSTPGLGEKLFF
TGTGCCAGCAGCACCCCAGGGTTGGGTGAAAAACTGTTTTTT
>NA|many|TRBV10-3|14|TRBJ1-5
CAISEGGVGQPQHF
TGTGCCATCAGTGAAGGGGGGGTGGGTCAGCCCCAGCATTTT
>TRBD1|many|TRBV6-1|14|TRBJ1-6
CASSPDRDNSPLHF
TGTGCCAGCAGCCCCGACAGGGATAATTCACCCCTCCACTTT
>NA|many|TRBV20-1|15|TRBJ1-5
CSARDYRQANQPQHF
TGCAGTGCTAGAGATTATCGACAGGCTAATCAGCCCCAGCATTTT
>NA|NA|TRBV3-1|14|TRBJ2-2
CASSHFQGTGELFF
TGTGCCAGCAGCCACTTCCAGGGGACCGGGGAGCTGTTTTTT
>TRBD1|many|TRBV12-3/TRBV12-4|12|TRBJ2-7
CASMDRSYEQYF
TGTGCCAGCATGGACAGGAGCTACGAGCAGTACTTC
>NA|NA|TRBV6-1|13|TRBJ2-7
CASSHGRDYEQYF
TGTGCCAGCAGTCACGGTCGCGACTACGAGCAGTACTTC
>NA|many|TRBV5-1|16|TRBJ1-6
CASRKDLSSYNSPLHF
TGCGCCAGCAGGAAAGACCTGAGCTCCTATAATTCACCCCTCCACTTT
>TRBD1|many|TRBV3-1|13|TRBJ1-1
CASSPGQGEAAFF
TGTGCCAGCAGCCCAGGACAGGGAGAGGCAGCTTTCTTT
>NA|many|TRBV20-1|13|TRBJ2-2
CSAGRQGVGELFF
TGCAGTGCCGGGAGACAGGGTGTCGGGGAGCTGTTTTTT
>NA|many|TRBV20-1|13|TRBJ2-3
CSARRDSTDTQYF
TGCAGTGCGCGGCGGGACTCCACAGATACGCAGTATTTT
>NA|many|TRBV7-9|15|TRBJ1-5
CASSLGDGDWQPQHF
TGTGCCAGCAGCTTAGGGGACGGAGATTGGCAGCCCCAGCATTTT
>NA|few|TRBV5-1|15|TRBJ2-2
CASSLTGRGTGELFF
TGCGCCAGCAGCTTGACCGGGCGGGGAACCGGGGAGCTGTTTTTT
>NA|NA|TRBV6-5|11|TRBJ2-7
CASKRFDEQYF
TGTGCCAGCAAACGGTTCGACGAGCAGTACTTC
>NA|many|TRBV20-1|14|TRBJ2-1
CSPTRPPGNNEQFF
TGCAGTCCGACACGTCCGCCGGGTAACAATGAGCAGTTCTTC
>NA|many|TRBV7-2|15|TRBJ1-1
CASSLAGRRNTEAFF
TGTGCCAGCAGCTTGGCGGGTAGGAGGAACACTGAAGCTTTCTTT
>NA|many|TRBV12-3/TRBV12-4|13|TRBJ2-3
CASGAASTDTQYF
TGTGCCAGCGGTGCCGCGAGCACAGATACGCAGTATTTT
>TRBD2|many|TRBV5-1|16|TRBJ2-3
CASSLGRGGATDTQYF
TGCGCCAGCAGCTTGGGCCGGGGGGGAGCCACAGATACGCAGTATTTT
>TRBD1|many|TRBV6-5|15|TRBJ1-3
CASSPGQGGLNTIYF
TGTGCCAGCAGTCCCGGACAGGGGGGATTAAACACCATATATTTT
>NA|many|TRBV15|13|TRBJ2-3
CATSRNSRDTQYF
TGTGCCACCAGCAGAAACTCCAGAGATACGCAGTATTTT
>TRBD1|many|TRBV7-2|14|TRBJ1-2
CASNPQGTTYGYTF
TGTGCCAGCAACCCACAGGGGACCACCTATGGCTACACCTTC
>TRBD2|many|TRBV7-3|15|TRBJ2-2
CASSPSLAGTGELFF
TGTGCCAGCAGCCCTAGTCTAGCGGGGACCGGGGAGCTGTTTTTT
>TRBD1|many|TRBV5-1|17|TRBJ2-1
CASSKPRGQGLDNEQFF
TGCGCCAGCAGTAAACCTCGGGGACAGGGGCTCGACAATGAGCAGTTCTTC
>NA|many|TRBV7-3|14|TRBJ1-1
CASSFTPNYAEAFF
TGTGCCAGCAGTTTTACCCCCAATTACGCTGAAGCTTTCTTT
>NA|many|TRBV20-1|15|TRBJ1-1
CSAAPISRGSTEAFF
TGCAGTGCTGCCCCAATCAGTAGAGGAAGCACTGAAGCTTTCTTT
>NA|many|TRBV7-6|15|TRBJ2-7
CASSHGKGGGHEQYF
TGTGCCAGCAGCCACGGGAAGGGGGGCGGCCACGAGCAGTACTTC
>NA|many|TRBV12-3/TRBV12-4|11|TRBJ2-6
CASSWGNVLTF
TGTGCCAGCAGTTGGGGCAACGTCCTGACTTTC
>NA|many|TRBV3-1|13|TRBJ2-3
CATRRGVTDTQYF
TGTGCCACCAGAAGGGGGGTCACAGATACGCAGTATTTT
>TRBD1|many|TRBV12-3/TRBV12-4|14|TRBJ2-5
CASRMTGPQETQYF
TGTGCCAGCAGGATGACAGGGCCCCAAGAGACCCAGTACTTC
>NA|many|TRBV7-2|13|TRBJ2-3
CASSFPNTDTQYF
TGTGCCAGCAGCTTCCCGAACACAGATACGCAGTATTTT
>TRBD2|many|TRBV20-1|16|TRBJ2-2
CSAGRSGGALTGELFF
TGCAGTGCGGGAAGGAGCGGGGGGGCTTTGACCGGGGAGCTGTTTTTT
>TRBD1|many|TRBV20-1|11|TRBJ1-2
CSARQGDGYTF
TGCAGTGCTCGACAGGGAGACGGCTACACCTTC
>TRBD1|many|TRBV6-5|13|TRBJ2-4
CASSSTGGDIQYF
TGTGCCAGCAGCTCGACAGGGGGTGACATTCAGTACTTC
>TRBD1|many|TRBV4-3|16|TRBJ2-3
CASSSGQGEGTDTQYF
TGCGCCAGCAGCTCCGGACAGGGGGAGGGCACAGATACGCAGTATTTT
>NA|many|TRBV9|15|TRBJ1-1
CASSELGRTGGEAFF
TGTGCCAGCAGCGAGTTGGGACGGACCGGGGGTGAAGCTTTCTTT
>TRBD1|many|TRBV5-1|16|TRBJ2-5
CASSFARDRPPGTQYF
TGCGCCAGCAGCTTCGCCCGGGACAGGCCGCCGGGAACCCAGTACTTC
>NA|many|TRBV27|14|TRBJ2-3
CASSFYRGTDTQYF
TGTGCCAGCAGTTTCTACCGGGGCACAGATACGCAGTATTTT
>NA|few|TRBV20-1|13|TRBJ2-5
CSAYLGTSETQYF
TGCAGTGCCTATCTTGGGACTTCGGAGACCCAGTACTTC
>NA|many|TRBV19|14|TRBJ2-2
CASSAGIHTGELFF
TGTGCCAGTAGCGCGGGGATACACACCGGGGAGCTGTTTTTT
>TRBD1|NA|TRBV20-1|20|TRBJ1-5
CSARDTNPGQGSYSNQPQHF
TGCAGTGCTAGAGATACAAATCCGGGACAGGGGTCCTATAGCAATCAGCCCCAGCATTTT
>TRBD1|many|TRBV4-3|16|TRBJ1-2
CASSQDGLGTGHGYTF
TGCGCCAGCAGCCAAGATGGGCTGGGGACAGGCCATGGCTACACCTTC
>NA|many|TRBV5-1|13|TRBJ1-1
CASSLLTNTEAFF
TGCGCCAGCAGCTTGTTAACGAACACTGAAGCTTTCTTT
>NA|many|TRBV20-1|13|TRBJ2-5
CSLAAAGAQTQYF
TGCAGTCTGGCAGCGGCGGGGGCTCAGACCCAGTACTTC
>NA|many|TRBV5-1|14|TRBJ2-3
CASSLVSAGDTQYF
TGCGCCAGCAGCTTGGTATCGGCTGGAGATACGCAGTATTTT
>NA|many|TRBV10-3|13|TRBJ2-4
CAARGASSNIQYF
TGTGCCGCAAGGGGGGCTAGTAGTAACATTCAGTACTTC
>NA|many|TRBV7-2|16|TRBJ1-5
CASSSGTTYSNQPQHF
TGTGCCAGCAGCTCGGGCACAACATATAGCAATCAGCCCCAGCATTTT
>NA|many|TRBV3-2|14|TRBJ1-1
CASSQDRGDTEAFF
TGTGCCAGCAGCCAAGATCGGGGGGACACTGAAGCTTTCTTT